This TCR beta chain was found in a study of CD4 T cells in relation to SARS-CoV-2 and coronaviruses. Findings and caveats of the study: Crossreactive clones expanded significantly less to SARS-CoV-2 than monoreactive clones. No crossreactivity against non-spike viral proteins was tested here.

Deep TCR-beta sequencing used DNA from uncultured naive and memory CD4+ T cells. The method was immunoSEQ multiplex PCR; TCRdb's version includes in-frame clones alone and lacks a portion of them. In the table there are around 69,000 clones, over 90% of which are singletons. V lost 2 bases and J lost 3, with 11 bases in between. The V gene's germline CDR1 is SEHNR and CDR2 FQNEAQ (reference sequence). The CDR3 totals 14 residues. This clone showed up just once. Its antigen is unidentified. CD4+ T cells from unexposed donors were obtained before the COVID-19 pandemic (2011-2018). The V call is TRBV7-9, the J call TRBJ2-7; tentatively, D is TRBD2 (5 bases). Sequencing was done on a sample of naive CD4+ T cells from PBMCs. The subset: naive CD4+ T cells isolated by negative enrichment. The clonotype originates from a human donor in good health. CDR3 residues: CASSLIGEFYEQYF. CDR3 sequence (DNA): TGTGCCAGCAGCTTAATCGGGGAGTTCTACGAGCAGTACTTC.